What follows are 7 T cell receptor beta chains derived from one specimen sequenced in a study of a mutant IDH1 vaccine in newly diagnosed glioma. Documented time point: week 35, safety follow-up. It was 300 ug of mutant IDH1 20-mer peptide that made up each vaccine dose, given with topical imiquimod. The assay was immunoSEQ multiplex PCR, and TCRdb's table has in-frame clones only and misses some. Here the sample spans 25,000 to 30,000 clones, about four fifths being singletons. Their specific antigens are unknown. This specimen was PBMCs, taken from a glioma patient whose treatment included an IDH1 peptide vaccine. Every receptor here comes from a man between 45 and 60 years old with glioma.

This sequence joins TRBV6-5 and TRBJ1-3; D is unclear. The CDR3 runs 14 residues. V was pared by 6 bases and J by 1 base, with 10 bases between. Per germline, CDR1 MNHEY and CDR2 SVGAGI. The CDR3 loop is CASREQLSGNTIYF. DNA of the CDR3: TGTGCCAGCAGAGAACAGCTATCTGGAAACACCATATATTTT.

The chain recombines TRBV11-2 with TRBJ2-1; perhaps TRBD2 as D (5 bases). The CDR3 is 16 amino acids. V was cut by 5 bases and J by 0 bases, with 14 bases left in between. The germline CDR1 and CDR2 sequences are SGHAT and FQNNGV. The CDR3 coding sequence is TGTGCCAGCAGCCCTTCGGCTACTAGCTCCTACAATGAGCAGTTCTTC. Its translation is CASSPSATSSYNEQFF.

The chain recombines TRBV28 with TRBJ1-1, with TRBD1 as a possible D gene (6 bases). CDR1 and CDR2 from the germline V gene are MDHEN and SYDVKM. The CDR3 sequence is 11 residues long. V lost 6 bases and J lost 8, with 10 bases in between. Written as DNA, the CDR3 is TGTGCCAGCAGATTCCAGGGGGAAGCTTTCTTT. Translating it yields CASRFQGEAFF. The complete variable domain, with remaining parts taken from reference TRBV28 and TRBJ1-1, reads DVKVTQSSRYLVKRTGEKVFLECVQDMDHENMFWYRQDPGLGLRLIYFSYDVKMKEKGDIPEGYSVSREKKERFSLILESASTNQTSMYLCASRFQGEAFFGQGTRLTVV.

This chain joins TRBV18 and TRBJ1-1; unclear D gene. V shed 4 bases and J shed 0 bases, with 6 bases lying between them. Germline V gives CDR1 KGHSH, CDR2 LQKENI. This CDR3 is 13 amino acids long. The CDR3 region has the DNA TGTGCCAGCTCACGGGAAATGAACACTGAAGCTTTCTTT. Protein sequence: CASSREMNTEAFF.

V is TRBV2 and J is TRBJ2-5; 7 nucleotides line up with TRBD1. The CDR3 runs 14 residues. Germline trimming cut 5 bases from V and 4 bases from J; bases unmatched to any gene: 7. Germline CDR1 is SNHLY and CDR2 is FYNNEI. In DNA, the CDR3 is TGTGCCAGCAGTCCACAGGGGTCGGGAGAGACCCAGTACTTC. Translating gives CASSPQGSGETQYF.

CDR3 amino acids: CASSQDGQGDEKLFF. In nucleotides, the CDR3 is TGCGCCAGCAGCCAAGATGGACAGGGGGATGAAAAACTGTTTTTT. V gene TRBV4-1 combines with J gene TRBJ1-4; 10 bases agree with TRBD1. J was trimmed by 6 bases and V by 0 bases; bases with no gene match: 1. Germline CDR1 and CDR2: MGHRA and YSYEKL. CDR3 length: 15 residues.

In its sample, this clone is medium-sized (0.01 to 0.1%). The rearrangement links TRBV15 to TRBJ2-6; 10 nucleotides agree with TRBD1. In germline, CDR1 is LNHNV, CDR2 YYDKDF (reference sequence). The CDR3 runs 14 residues. Trimming at V came to 6 bases and at J to 7 bases, leaving 3 bases not matched to a gene. Here the CDR3 reads CATSRDRGANVLTF. The CDR3 DNA sequence: TGTGCCACCAGTCGGGACAGGGGAGCCAACGTCCTGACTTTC.